These 22 T cell receptor beta chains were all obtained from the same sample, sequenced in a study of read filtering for tumor transcriptome and immune sequencing. Molecular barcoded adaptors covering alpha/delta and beta/gamma chains were used on approximately 400 ng RNA. A single record per CDR3 protein comes from TCRdb applying MiXCR to the reads. The table includes 39,000 or so distinct CDR3 sequences, about 13% detected once. The sample consisted of a population of CD138-negative cells sorted from bone marrow. The receptors were gathered from a donor at least 40 years old with multiple myeloma.

This chain connects TRBV28 to TRBJ2-7; D may be TRBD1 or TRBD2 (5 bases each). Per the germline V gene, CDR1 is MDHEN and CDR2 is SYDVKM. The CDR3 has 13 amino acids. Deletions cut 7 bases from V and 7 bases from J, with 17 bases between. DNA for the CDR3: TGTGCCAGCACCGTAACAGGCCGGGGAGAGCAGTACTTC. It encodes CASTVTGRGEQYF. The variable domain in full, completed from reference TRBV28 and TRBJ2-7, reads DVKVTQSSRYLVKRTGEKVFLECVQDMDHENMFWYRQDPGLGLRLIYFSYDVKMKEKGDIPEGYSVSREKKERFSLILESASTNQTSMYLCASTVTGRGEQYFGPGTRLTVT.

At least ten counts were recorded for this clonotype. The J gene is TRBJ1-4, the V gene TRBV11-2; D not resolved. This CDR3 is 15 amino acids long. From germline, CDR1 is SGHAT and CDR2 FQNNGV. Trimming pared 1 base from V and 4 bases from J, leaving 10 bases between. The CDR3 DNA sequence: TGTGCCAGCAGCTTAGGGGATCGAGATAATGAAAAACTGTTTTTT. Translating gives CASSLGDRDNEKLFF.

This clonotype was seen a few times. The chain combines TRBV3-1 with TRBJ1-3; D unresolved. Germline V lookup: CDR1 LGHDT, CDR2 YNNKEL (reference sequence). The CDR3 covers 11 residues. V dropped 4 bases and J dropped 5 bases, with 3 bases sitting between them. The CDR3 region has the DNA TGTGCCAGCAGCCGAAGAAACACCATATATTTT. This encodes CASSRRNTIYF.

The gene calls are TRBV28 and TRBJ1-2; unclear D gene. Germline assignment: CDR1 MDHEN and CDR2 SYDVKM. This CDR3 comprises 12 residues. Trimming shortened V by 3 bases and J by 2 bases, and 4 bases separated the two germline ends. CDR3: CASSFLNYGYTF. The CDR3 DNA is TGTGCCAGCAGTTTCTTGAACTATGGCTACACCTTC.

Worth noting for this clonotype: A read error may be the cause here, since a much bigger clone is one base away. The CDR3 sequence is CPSGTRGHEYF. In DNA form, the CDR3 reads TGTCCCAGCGGCACAAGGGGGCACGAGTACTTC. This chain uses TRBV14 with TRBJ2-1; 7 bases agree with TRBD1. The CDR3 has 11 amino acids. CDR1 and CDR2 from the germline V gene are SGHDN and FVKESK. Variable domain in full (rest from reference TRBV14 and TRBJ2-1): EAGVTQFPSHSVIEKGQTVTLRCDPISGHDNLYWYRRVMGKEIKFLLHFVKESKQDESGMPNNRFLAERTGGTYSTLKVQPAELEDSGVYFCPSGTRGHEYFGPGTRLTVL.

This clonotype was picked up many times. The rearrangement links TRBV29-1 to TRBJ2-3; D is undetermined. The CDR3 length is 10 residues. Germline CDR1 is SQVTM and CDR2 is ANQGSEA. Trimming removed 7 bases at V and 5 bases at J, with 7 bases between. CDR3 region: CSASEDTQYF. CDR3 sequence (DNA): TGCAGCGCCTCGGAAGATACGCAGTATTTT.

This clonotype showed up many times. The rearrangement links TRBV7-2 to TRBJ1-1, with D tentatively TRBD1 (6 bases). This CDR3 contains 14 residues. V lost 1 base, J lost 9 bases, and 15 bases lay in between. Per germline, CDR1 SGHTA and CDR2 FQGNSA. The chain's CDR3 is CASSLVGRGDKAFF. The CDR3 DNA follows: TGTGCCAGCAGCTTAGTTGGCAGAGGGGACAAAGCTTTCTTT.

This clonotype was detected many times. The chain couples TRBV27 to TRBJ2-5, with 7 nucleotides matching TRBD2. This CDR3 comprises 16 residues. With 6 bases clipped from V and 4 bases from J, the junction kept 14 bases outside the gene matches. Germline assignment: CDR1 MNHEY and CDR2 SMNVEV (reference sequence). Here the CDR3 DNA reads TGTGCCAGCAGCCGGGAGATCCGGCCGGGGGGAGAGACCCAGTACTTC. Protein product: CASSREIRPGGETQYF.

This clonotype has just a few counts. The genes are TRBV9 and TRBJ2-3; D gene uncertain. V dropped 2 bases and J dropped 2 bases, with 12 bases sitting between them. This CDR3 is built from 15 residues. Germline V gene sequence: CDR1 SGDLS, CDR2 YYNGEE. The CDR3 DNA sequence: TGTGCCAGCAGCGTGGGCGGCGCCGCCACAGATACGCAGTATTTT. Translated: CASSVGGAATDTQYF.

Many counts were recorded for this clonotype. Written as DNA, the CDR3 is TGTGCCAGCAGTGAAGTGGACAGGCGTGAAAAACTGTTTTTT. Translated, it gives CASSEVDRREKLFF. The chain links TRBV2 to TRBJ1-4; 7 nucleotides line up with TRBD1. J gave up 7 bases and V 1 base, and 3 bases lay outside the gene matches. The germline CDR1 and CDR2 sequences are SNHLY and FYNNEI. This CDR3 region has 14 residues.

This clonotype was observed many times. The chain joins TRBV7-9 to TRBJ2-2; D remains unclear. The V end was cut by 2 bases, the J end by 3 bases, with 7 bases between. The V gene's germline CDR1 is SEHNR and CDR2 FQNEAQ (reference sequence). The CDR3 runs to 14 residues. The CDR3 here is CASSLNYDTGELFF. As DNA, the CDR3 is TGTGCCAGCAGCTTAAACTATGACACCGGGGAGCTGTTTTTT.

This clonotype was recorded many times. This rearrangement joins TRBV6-1 to TRBJ1-6; D call uncertain. Germline V CDR1 and CDR2: MNHNS, SASEGT. There are 13 residues in the CDR3. Trimming took 4 bases from V and 8 from J, leaving 9 bases between them. This CDR3 reads CASSGARYSPLHF. For the CDR3, the DNA is TGTGCCAGCAGTGGGGCCAGATATTCACCCCTCCACTTT.

This clonotype was seen repeatedly, ten times or more. The chain has TRBV10-1 and TRBJ2-1, with D possibly being TRBD2 (6 bases). The V and J ends lost 8 bases and 4 bases respectively, with 12 bases between them. The CDR3 runs to 13 residues. Germline lookup yields CDR1 WNHNN and CDR2 SYGVQD (reference sequence). CDR3 sequence reads: CASRSGPYNEQFF. The CDR3 DNA sequence: TGCGCCAGCCGGAGCGGGCCGTACAATGAGCAGTTCTTC.

The table lists this clonotype with many counts. The V call is TRBV29-1, the J call TRBJ2-5; 9 nucleotides line up with TRBD1. The CDR3 is 15 residues long. The V gene's germline CDR1 is SQVTM and CDR2 ANQGSEA. The ends lost 3 bases at V and 5 bases at J; junction bases unmatched: 10. CDR3 in DNA: TGCAGCGTTGACTGGACAGGGGATCCTGTGGAGACCCAGTACTTC. Residues: CSVDWTGDPVETQYF.

This clonotype was found many times. The chain uses TRBV21-1 and TRBJ2-5; the table gives TRBD1 as D, unverified against the DNA. TRBV21-1 has pseudogene status. The CDR3 consists of 12 residues. The CDR3 loop is CASSSEGETQYF. In nucleotides, the CDR3 is TGTGCCAGCAGCTCCGAGGGGGAGACCCAGTACTTC.

This clonotype was seen at least ten times. The chain has TRBV7-2 and TRBJ1-5; D is perhaps TRBD1 (5 bases). From germline, CDR1 is SGHTA and CDR2 FQGNSA. V was cut by 5 bases and J by 5 bases, with 13 bases left in between. CDR3 length equals 14 residues. In DNA form, the CDR3 reads TGTGCCAGCAGCCCCGTCGCGGGACATCAGCCCCAGCATTTT. This gives the protein CASSPVAGHQPQHF.

A word on this clonotype: One base away lies a much larger clone, so this may be a sequencing read error. The chain combines TRBV20-1 with TRBJ1-5; tentatively, D is TRBD1 (6 bases). This CDR3 is 13 amino acids long. Germline CDR1 is DFQATT and CDR2 is SNEGSKA (reference sequence). CDR3 sequence reads: CSLTQGSKQPQHF. The CDR3 DNA is TGCAGTCTGACACAGGGTAGCAAACAGCCCCAGCATTTT.

At least ten counts were recorded for this clonotype. The chain is built from TRBV11-2 and TRBJ2-1; 8 bases agree with TRBD1. CDR3 size: 16 residues. Germline lookup yields CDR1 SGHAT and CDR2 FQNNGV. With 5 bases clipped from V and 4 bases from J, the junction kept 10 bases outside the gene matches. The CDR3 loop is CASSPGTGGLYNEQFF. The DNA for the CDR3 is TGTGCCAGCAGCCCCGGGACAGGTGGGCTTTACAATGAGCAGTTCTTC.

There are many counts of this clonotype. The chain links TRBV5-1 to TRBJ2-3; D is unresolved. Germline V gene lookup returns CDR1 SGHRS and CDR2 YFSETQ. This CDR3 region has 14 residues. V shed 3 bases and J shed 2 bases, with 10 bases lying between them. The CDR3 nucleotides are TGCGCCAGCAGCTCCGCTCCACCCACAGATACGCAGTATTTT. It yields the protein CASSSAPPTDTQYF.

This clonotype was recorded many times. The chain is built from TRBV29-1 and TRBJ1-1; D not resolved. V lost 6 bases, J lost 1 base, and 15 bases lay in between. The CDR3 consists of 14 residues. Per germline, CDR1 SQVTM and CDR2 ANQGSEA. CDR3 DNA sequence: TGCAGCGTCGCTCTCGGACGGCAGAACACTGAAGCTTTCTTT. Amino acid sequence: CSVALGRQNTEAFF.

In this sample, this clonotype turned up many times. This chain uses TRBV6-2 or TRBV6-3 with TRBJ2-4; D perhaps matches TRBD1 (6 bases). With 7 bases removed from V and 1 base from J, the gap between germline ends came to 20 bases. The CDR3 is made up of 17 amino acids. Per the germline V gene, CDR1 is MNHEY and CDR2 is SVGEGT. This CDR3 is CASTPLRNREAKNIQYF. The CDR3 DNA reads as TGTGCCAGCACCCCCCTACGGAACAGGGAGGCCAAAAACATTCAGTACTTC.

This clonotype was recorded at least ten times. The V and J genes are TRBV27 and TRBJ2-7; 10 positions agree with TRBD2. CDR1 and CDR2 from the germline V gene are MNHEY and SMNVEV (reference sequence). There are 14 residues in the CDR3. Trimming took 8 bases from V and 5 from J; bases not matched to a gene: 9. CDR3 amino acids: CASSLLAGVHEQYF. The DNA for the CDR3 is TGTGCCAGCTCTCTCCTAGCGGGAGTCCACGAGCAGTACTTC.